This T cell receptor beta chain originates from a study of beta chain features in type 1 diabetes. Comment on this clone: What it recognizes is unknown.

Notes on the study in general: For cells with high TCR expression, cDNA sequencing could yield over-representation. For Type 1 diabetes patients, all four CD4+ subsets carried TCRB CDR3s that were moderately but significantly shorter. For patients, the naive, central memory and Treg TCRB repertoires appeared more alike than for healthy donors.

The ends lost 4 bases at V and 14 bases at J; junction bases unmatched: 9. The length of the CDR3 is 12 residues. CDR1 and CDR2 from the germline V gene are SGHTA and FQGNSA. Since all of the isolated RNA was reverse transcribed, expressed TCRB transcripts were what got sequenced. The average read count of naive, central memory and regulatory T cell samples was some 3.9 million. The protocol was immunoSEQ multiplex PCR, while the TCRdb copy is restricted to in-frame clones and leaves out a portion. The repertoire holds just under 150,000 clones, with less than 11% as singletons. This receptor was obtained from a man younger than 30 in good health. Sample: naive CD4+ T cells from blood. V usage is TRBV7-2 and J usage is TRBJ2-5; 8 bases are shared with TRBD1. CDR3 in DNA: TGTGCCAGCAGCTCCTATACCGGGACAGGTTACTTC. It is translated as CASSSYTGTGYF.